The 22 T cell receptor beta chains in this list originate from one sample, sequenced in a study of cytotoxic CD8 clonotypes in ibrutinib-treated CLL. Assay used: immunoSEQ multiplex PCR; TCRdb lists only in-frame clones, some missing. The sample records 150,000 or so clones, about 84% being singletons. The material sequenced was PBMCs, taken after 36 months of ibrutinib treatment. The origin of the receptors is a human donor with chronic lymphocytic leukemia.

The chain links TRBV7-9 to TRBJ1-1; 8 nucleotides line up with TRBD1. CDR1 is SEHNR, CDR2 FQNEAQ, per germline (reference sequence). The CDR3 is 14 amino acids. V dropped 5 bases and J dropped 3; count of bases not matched to a gene: 5. The CDR3 nucleotides read TGTGCCAGCAGCGGTGACAGGGGCGACACTGAAGCTTTCTTT. Protein product: CASSGDRGDTEAFF.

The J gene is TRBJ2-3, the V gene TRBV4-1; TRBD2 matches at 12 bases. The CDR3 runs 15 residues. Germline values: CDR1 MGHRA, CDR2 YSYEKL. V shed 3 bases and J 8 bases; nucleotides not matched to a gene: 6. This chain's CDR3 is CASSQLAGGDGTQYF. CDR3 bases: TGCGCCAGCAGCCAGCTAGCGGGGGGGGATGGTACGCAGTATTTT.

A single count supports this clone. The chain joins TRBV2 to TRBJ2-1; 7 nucleotides align to TRBD2. The CDR3 has 15 residues. CDR1 is SNHLY, CDR2 FYNNEI, per germline. The V segment lost 4 bases and the J segment 7 bases; nucleotides outside the gene matches: 10. CDR3 in DNA: TGTGCCAGCAGTGGACTAGCTGGGGTGGTGAATGAGCAGTTCTTC. This codes for CASSGLAGVVNEQFF.

The chain has TRBV6-1 and TRBJ1-4, with D possibly being TRBD1 (5 bases). V gave up 3 bases and J gave up 5 bases, with 13 bases separating them. The CDR3 totals 15 residues. From germline, CDR1 is MNHNS and CDR2 SASEGT. CDR3 sequence reads: CASSDVGGSNEKLFF. CDR3 DNA: TGTGCCAGCAGTGATGTCGGGGGGTCGAATGAAAAACTGTTTTTT.

The table lists this clone with a count of one. The chain combines TRBV28 with TRBJ1-4, with TRBD1 identical over 7 bases. The CDR3 totals 17 residues. V gave up 6 bases and J gave up 8 bases; unmatched junction bases: 18. Germline loops: CDR1 MDHEN, CDR2 SYDVKM. The CDR3 nucleotides are TGTGCCAGCAGCCCACCCCCAGACAGGGTCCGGTGGGAAAAACTGTTTTTT. Protein: CASSPPPDRVRWEKLFF.

V is TRBV4-2 and J is TRBJ2-7; 9 bases fit TRBD1. This CDR3 region has 16 residues. Germline V gene lookup returns CDR1 LGHNA and CDR2 YNFKEQ. V lost 0 bases, J lost 3 bases, and 6 bases stayed unmatched. CDR3 nucleotides: TGTGCCAGCAGCCAAGAAACAGGGGGCGCGTTCTACGAGCAGTACTTC. Its protein product is CASSQETGGAFYEQYF.

This clone was counted once. Other DNA sequences in this sample translate to the same CDR3. V is TRBV27 and J is TRBJ2-7, with 8 bases aligning to TRBD2. With 2 bases clipped from V and 3 bases from J, the junction kept 0 bases outside the gene matches. The CDR3 loop spans 13 amino acids. From germline, CDR1 is MNHEY and CDR2 SMNVEV (reference sequence). CDR3 loop: CASSLSGSYEQYF. The CDR3 nucleotides are TGTGCCAGCAGTTTAAGCGGGAGCTACGAGCAGTACTTC.

The chain links TRBV21-1 to TRBJ2-6; TRBD2 is the table's D call, not checked against the DNA. TRBV21-1 is classified as a pseudogene. The CDR3 runs 15 residues. The CDR3 sequence is CASSKGGTGANVLTF. The CDR3 DNA sequence: TGTGCCAGCAGCAAAGGAGGAACTGGGGCCAACGTCCTGACTTTC.

The rearrangement uses TRBV6-6 and TRBJ2-3; tentative D call: TRBD1 (5 bases). Per the germline V gene, CDR1 is MNHNY and CDR2 is SVGAGI (reference sequence). This CDR3 has 15 amino acids. Trimming cost V 7 bases and J 6 bases, with 20 bases left between them. This chain's CDR3 is CASIPKRPGRDTQYF. The CDR3 DNA reads TGTGCCAGCATCCCTAAAAGGCCAGGGCGGGATACGCAGTATTTT.

The sample holds one count of this clone. V usage is TRBV18 and J usage is TRBJ1-2; 8 nucleotides align to TRBD1. This CDR3 is 17 amino acids long. J was trimmed by 4 bases and V by 2 bases; bases with no gene match: 12. Germline V gives CDR1 KGHSH, CDR2 LQKENI. The CDR3 DNA sequence: TGTGCCAGCTCACCAAGTACGGGTCAGGGGGCATCCTATGGCTACACCTTC. Protein sequence: CASSPSTGQGASYGYTF.

Worth noting for this clone: One end of the junction varies from germline; a read error may be responsible. The J gene is TRBJ2-7, the V gene TRBV5-1; 7 bases agree with TRBD1. Germline V gene data show CDR1 as SGHRS and CDR2 as YFSETQ. The CDR3 is made up of 14 amino acids. Written as DNA, the CDR3 is TGCGCCACCAGCCCCAGAGGGGGCCCCTACGAGCAGTACTTC. It translates to CATSPRGGPYEQYF. Supplemented by reference TRBV5-1 and TRBJ2-7, the full variable domain reads KAGVTQTPRYLIKTRGQQVTLSCSPISGHRSVSWYQQTPGQGLQFLFEYFSETQRNKGNFPGRFSGRQFSNSRSEMNVSTLELGDSALYLCATSPRGGPYEQYFGPGTRLTVT.

The J gene is TRBJ1-1, the V gene TRBV7-9; 8 nucleotides align to TRBD1. Per the germline V gene, CDR1 is SEHNR and CDR2 is FQNEAQ (reference sequence). Trimming at V came to 0 bases and at J to 3 bases, leaving 9 bases not matched to a gene. There are 17 residues in the CDR3. CDR3 nucleotides: TGTGCCAGCAGCTTAGCCCGTGGTAGCAGGGGGCACACTGAAGCTTTCTTT. Translating it yields CASSLARGSRGHTEAFF.

This clone showed up just a few times. The chain couples TRBV11-2 to TRBJ1-2, with a tentative D call TRBD1 (5 bases). This CDR3 is 12 amino acids long. V dropped 8 bases and J dropped 2 bases, with 9 bases sitting between them. Germline CDR1 SGHAT, CDR2 FQNNGV. As DNA, the CDR3 is TGTGCCAGCGGGACTGTCAACTATGGCTACACCTTC. Protein product: CASGTVNYGYTF.

This chain links TRBV30 with TRBJ2-3; a possible D gene is TRBD1 (6 bases). The CDR3 runs 14 residues. V shed 1 base and J shed 1 base, with 9 bases lying between them. CDR1 GTSNPN and CDR2 SVGIG come from the germline V gene (reference sequence). CDR3 sequence reads: CAWSGAGGTDTQYF. CDR3 in DNA: TGTGCCTGGAGTGGAGCAGGGGGCACAGATACGCAGTATTTT.

The chain employs TRBV13 and TRBJ2-7; the D is unclear. Germline V CDR1 and CDR2: PRHDT, FYEKMQ (reference sequence). The CDR3 spans 13 residues. V was pared by 0 bases and J by 1 base, with 4 bases between. As DNA, the CDR3 is TGTGCCAGCAGCTTAGGCAAGTCCTACGAGCAGTACTTC. It yields the protein CASSLGKSYEQYF.

J is TRBJ2-2 and V is TRBV18; either TRBD1 or TRBD2 may fit D (5 bases each). The CDR3 length is 19 residues. Trimming left V 0 bases short and J 5 bases short, with 22 bases between. Germline lookup yields CDR1 KGHSH and CDR2 LQKENI. CDR3 in amino acids: CASSPPALMGPWRTGELFF. Here the CDR3 DNA reads TGTGCCAGCTCACCACCGGCACTTATGGGACCTTGGAGAACCGGGGAGCTGTTTTTT.

There are a few counts of this clone. This chain connects TRBV5-6 to TRBJ1-1, with D possibly being TRBD1 (5 bases). Germline V gene sequence: CDR1 SGHDT, CDR2 YYEEEE. The CDR3 runs 12 residues. The V and J ends lost 3 bases and 6 bases respectively, with 9 bases between them. CDR3 amino acids: CASSWGTAEAFF. CDR3 in DNA: TGTGCCAGCAGCTGGGGGACGGCTGAAGCTTTCTTT.

CDR3 region: CASSLGASGGAPSYEQYF. Written as DNA, the CDR3 is TGTGCCAGCAGCTTAGGAGCTAGCGGGGGCGCGCCCTCCTACGAGCAGTACTTC. This sequence joins TRBV7-6 and TRBJ2-7; 10 bases agree with TRBD2. The V and J ends lost 1 base and 0 bases, in that order; junction bases with no gene match: 9. Germline-derived CDR1 and CDR2 are SGHVS and FNYEAQ. CDR3 size: 18 residues. Complete variable domain (other parts from reference TRBV7-6 and TRBJ2-7): GAGVSQSPRYKVTKRGQDVALRCDPISGHVSLYWYRQALGQGPEFLTYFNYEAQQDKSGLPNDRFSAERPEGSISTLTIQRTEQRDSAMYRCASSLGASGGAPSYEQYFGPGTRLTVT.

Here the CDR3 reads CATSMKEHTQYF. The CDR3 bases are TGTGCCACCAGCATGAAGGAGCATACGCAGTATTTT. The genes are TRBV15 and TRBJ2-3; no clear D gene. V was clipped by 4 bases and J by 7 bases, with 9 bases between them. The CDR3 extends over 12 amino acids. Germline CDR1 reads LNHNV; CDR2 reads YYDKDF (reference sequence).

The V call is TRBV6-6, the J call TRBJ2-7; no reliable D call. The V gene's germline CDR1 is MNHNY and CDR2 SVGAGI (reference sequence). The CDR3 extends over 12 amino acids. Trimming cost V 4 bases and J 0 bases, with 4 bases left between them. In DNA form, the CDR3 reads TGTGCCAGCAGTTCCCACTCCTACGAGCAGTACTTC. As protein: CASSSHSYEQYF.

The chain uses TRBV6-5 and TRBJ2-7; D not resolved. The CDR3 has 11 residues. Germline V lookup: CDR1 MNHEY, CDR2 SVGAGI. V was shortened by 4 bases and J by 7 bases, with 8 bases between the two germline ends. The CDR3 DNA follows: TGTGCCAGCAGTTCAAACTTGGAGCAGTACTTC. Its translation: CASSSNLEQYF.

The CDR3 region has the DNA TGTGCCAGCAGCAAAGGACGGTTATCCTACGAGCAGTACTTC. This codes for CASSKGRLSYEQYF. V gene TRBV5-6 combines with J gene TRBJ2-7; D is unclear. Trimming removed 4 bases from V and 1 base from J, with 12 bases in between. From germline, CDR1 is SGHDT and CDR2 YYEEEE. This CDR3 is built from 14 residues.